This TCR beta chain was sequenced for a study of blood T cell repertoires in COVID-19. The wider study: Specimens from acute and convalescent COVID-19 originated in the United States, Italy and Spain. PBMCs, B-cell-depleted T cells, or T cells were the source of the cDNA or gDNA that made up the material.

Germline V gene data show CDR1 as MDHEN and CDR2 as SYDVKM. After removal of 6 bases from V and 2 bases from J, the junction contained 5 bases not matched to a gene. The CDR3 spans 15 residues. Under the authors' procedure: Reference gene primer amplification gave estimated nucleated cell counts. Using immunoSEQ multiplex PCR, the repertoire was profiled, and TCRdb retains in-frame clones only, with some absent. Clone size and V and J calls were adopted from that table, with D and trimming inferred from the DNA. The table shows 200,000 to 300,000 clones, with roughly 80% occurring only once. The specimen was peripheral blood. This chain links TRBV28 with TRBJ2-7; 12 bases are a match to TRBD2. The receptor comes from a man aged 55 to 70 with acute or convalescent COVID-19. The CDR3 loop reads CASRLGLAGTYEQYF. DNA for the CDR3: TGTGCCAGCAGACTCGGACTAGCGGGAACCTACGAGCAGTACTTC.